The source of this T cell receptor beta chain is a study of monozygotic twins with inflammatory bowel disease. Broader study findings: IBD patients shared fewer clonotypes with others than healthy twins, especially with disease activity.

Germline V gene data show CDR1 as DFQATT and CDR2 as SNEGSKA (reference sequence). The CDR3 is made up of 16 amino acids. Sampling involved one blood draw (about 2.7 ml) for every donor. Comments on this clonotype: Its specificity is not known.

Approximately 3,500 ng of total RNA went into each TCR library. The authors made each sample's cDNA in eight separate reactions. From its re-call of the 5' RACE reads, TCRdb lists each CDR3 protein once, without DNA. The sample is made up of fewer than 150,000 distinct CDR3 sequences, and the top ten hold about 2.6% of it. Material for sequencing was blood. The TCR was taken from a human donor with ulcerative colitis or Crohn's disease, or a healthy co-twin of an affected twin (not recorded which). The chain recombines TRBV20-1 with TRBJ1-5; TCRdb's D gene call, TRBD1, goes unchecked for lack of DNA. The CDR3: CSAPVQAGHTNQPQHF.